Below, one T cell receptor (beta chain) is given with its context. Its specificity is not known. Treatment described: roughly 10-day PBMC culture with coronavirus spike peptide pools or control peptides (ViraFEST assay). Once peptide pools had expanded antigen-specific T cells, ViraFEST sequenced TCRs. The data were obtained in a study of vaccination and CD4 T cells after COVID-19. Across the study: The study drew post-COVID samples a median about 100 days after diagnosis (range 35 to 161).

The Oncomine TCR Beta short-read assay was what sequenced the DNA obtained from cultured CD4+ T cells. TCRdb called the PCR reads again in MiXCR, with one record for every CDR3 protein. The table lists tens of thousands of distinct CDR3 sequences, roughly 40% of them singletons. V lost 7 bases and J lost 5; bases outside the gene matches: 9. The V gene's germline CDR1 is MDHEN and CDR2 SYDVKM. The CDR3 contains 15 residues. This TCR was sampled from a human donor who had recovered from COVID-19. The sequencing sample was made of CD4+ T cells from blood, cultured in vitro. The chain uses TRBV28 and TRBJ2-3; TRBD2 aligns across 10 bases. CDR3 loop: CASTLAGVRGDTQYF. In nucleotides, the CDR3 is TGTGCCAGCACCCTAGCGGGAGTTCGAGGAGATACGCAGTATTTT.